The 13 T cell receptor beta chains below come from one sample, sequenced in a study of early T cells in non-severe SARS-CoV-2 infection. MiXCR was run by TCRdb on the 5' RACE reads, yielding one entry per CDR3 protein. Of under 85,000 distinct CDR3 sequences listed, about an eighth are singletons. Sequenced sample: whole blood. The source is an adult who was a healthcare worker with PCR-confirmed SARS-CoV-2 infection or an uninfected control (not recorded which).

This clonotype has only a few counts. The chain is built from TRBV15 and TRBJ2-7; tentative D call: TRBD1 (5 bases). Germline V gives CDR1 LNHNV, CDR2 YYDKDF (reference sequence). The ends were cut back, 3 bases at V and 5 bases at J, with 11 bases in the middle. The length of the CDR3 is 13 residues. CDR3 nucleotides: TGTGCCACCAGCAGCAGGGCTGGGAACGAGCAGTACTTC. Translating it yields CATSSRAGNEQYF.

This clonotype appeared many times. The chain joins TRBV5-1 to TRBJ2-1; D ambiguous. The CDR3 loop spans 13 amino acids. Germline lookup yields CDR1 SGHRS and CDR2 YFSETQ. Trimming removed 0 bases at V and 3 bases at J, with 4 bases between. CDR3 nucleotide sequence: TGCGCCAGCAGCTTGGCCGTCTACAATGAGCAGTTCTTC. Encoded protein: CASSLAVYNEQFF.

This clonotype was detected only a few times. The gene calls are TRBV5-1 and TRBJ2-3; 7 bases map to TRBD1. Germline-derived CDR1 and CDR2 are SGHRS and YFSETQ. The V gene end was trimmed by 4 bases and the J gene end by 0 bases; junction bases not matched to a gene: 5. This CDR3 comprises 15 residues. CDR3 loop: CASSGGQSSTDTQYF. The CDR3 DNA sequence: TGCGCCAGCAGCGGGGGACAGTCTAGCACAGATACGCAGTATTTT.

This clonotype was observed a few times. The chain couples TRBV12-3 or TRBV12-4 to TRBJ2-3; D not resolved. The CDR3 length is 17 residues. V lost 6 bases and J 2 bases, leaving 21 bases between the germline ends. This CDR3 is CASSPRLRIADTDTQYF. The CDR3 bases are TGTGCCAGCAGCCCCAGACTCCGGATCGCCGACACAGATACGCAGTATTTT.

Many counts were recorded for this clonotype. This chain connects TRBV12-3 or TRBV12-4 to TRBJ1-5; D is ambiguous. V was clipped by 4 bases and J by 0 bases, with 16 bases between them. There are 17 residues in the CDR3. Written as DNA, the CDR3 is TGTGCCAGCAGTTCCGGCAGGAGGCTAGTTAGCAATCAGCCCCAGCATTTT. Translation gives CASSSGRRLVSNQPQHF.

This chain links TRBV3-1 with TRBJ2-7; TRBD1 agrees at 7 bases. CDR3 size: 15 residues. CDR1 and CDR2 (germline): LGHDT, YNNKEL (reference sequence). J was trimmed by 6 bases and V by 4 bases; bases with no gene match: 12. The CDR3: CASSRDRDSTREQYF. In DNA form, the CDR3 reads TGTGCCAGCAGCCGCGATAGGGACAGTACTCGCGAGCAGTACTTC.

The table lists this clonotype with many counts. The rearrangement links TRBV10-3 to TRBJ2-7; no reliable D call. This CDR3 contains 11 residues. The V end lost 2 bases, the J end lost 2 bases, and 1 base lay between the germline ends. CDR1 ENHRY and CDR2 SYGVKD come from the germline V gene. In DNA form, the CDR3 reads TGTGCCATCAGTGAGACCTACGAGCAGTACTTC. Amino acids: CAISETYEQYF.

The V call is TRBV18, the J call TRBJ2-7; 8 nucleotides align to TRBD2. The CDR3 is 16 residues long. Per the germline V gene, CDR1 is KGHSH and CDR2 is LQKENI. V lost 3 bases, J lost 6 bases, and 13 bases stayed unmatched. This CDR3 reads CASSPRVSGAGVEQYF. The CDR3 DNA sequence: TGTGCCAGCTCACCTCGCGTTAGCGGGGCCGGAGTCGAGCAGTACTTC.

The rearrangement uses TRBV29-1 and TRBJ2-7, with 7 bases lining up with TRBD2. V trimming: 6 bases; J trimming: 0 bases; junction bases outside the gene matches: 14. Germline CDR1 reads SQVTM; CDR2 reads ANQGSEA. This CDR3 is built from 16 residues. CDR3 nucleotide sequence: TGCAGCGTCCGTGGGGGGAGGCGGGAGAGCTCCTACGAGCAGTACTTC. As protein: CSVRGGRRESSYEQYF.

The chain carries TRBV5-4 and TRBJ2-2, with unresolved D. Germline-derived CDR1 and CDR2 are SGHNT and YYREEE (reference sequence). V dropped 0 bases and J dropped 7 bases, with 16 bases sitting between them. This CDR3 spans 16 amino acids. CDR3 nucleotides: TGTGCCAGCAGCTTGGCCATTGGAGACGGCGTCGGGGAGCTGTTTTTT. Its protein is CASSLAIGDGVGELFF.

This chain connects TRBV5-4 to TRBJ2-3, with a possible D match to TRBD2 (6 bases). Per the germline V gene, CDR1 is SGHNT and CDR2 is YYREEE (reference sequence). V was clipped by 4 bases and J by 1 base, with 10 bases between them. The CDR3 runs to 14 residues. The chain's CDR3 is CASSPPSGTDTQYF. The CDR3 nucleotides are TGTGCCAGCAGCCCGCCTAGCGGCACAGATACGCAGTATTTT.

This clonotype was observed a few times. This chain uses TRBV18 with TRBJ1-2; D may be TRBD1 (6 bases). The V end lost 1 base, the J end lost 4 bases, and 13 bases lay between the germline ends. CDR3 length equals 15 residues. Germline lookup yields CDR1 KGHSH and CDR2 LQKENI. CDR3 nucleotides: TGTGCCAGCTCACCACGAGCAGGGGAGTCCTATGGCTACACCTTC. This codes for CASSPRAGESYGYTF.

This rearrangement joins TRBV29-1 to TRBJ2-7; D possibly corresponds to TRBD1 (5 bases). This CDR3 comprises 11 residues. Trimming cost V 6 bases and J 3 bases, with 9 bases left between them. CDR1 and CDR2 from the germline V gene are SQVTM and ANQGSEA. The CDR3 is CSVATDYEQYF. The CDR3 bases are TGCAGCGTCGCGACAGACTACGAGCAGTACTTC.